Listed here are 16 T cell receptor beta chains from one sample, sequenced in a study of beta chain features in type 1 diabetes. Since all of the isolated RNA was reverse transcribed, expressed TCRB transcripts were what got sequenced. Using immunoSEQ multiplex PCR, the repertoire was profiled, and TCRdb retains in-frame clones only, with some absent. The repertoire holds under 150,000 clones, with roughly 7.2% as singletons. Sequenced input: central memory CD4+ T cells from blood. The source is a woman under 40 in good health.

This clone has only a few counts. The CDR3 spells CASYKQNGYGYTF. In DNA, the CDR3 is TGTGCCAGCTACAAACAGAACGGCTATGGCTACACCTTC. The chain has TRBV18 and TRBJ1-2; D gene ambiguous. The CDR3 runs 13 residues. Germline loops: CDR1 KGHSH, CDR2 LQKENI. The V end lost 7 bases, the J end lost 4 bases, and 13 bases lay between the germline ends.

This clone was seen only a few times. CDR3 nucleotide sequence: TGTGCCAGCAGTTTAAGGGATCGGGCCTGGGGGGTGAACAGGAACACTGAAGCTTTCTTT. Translated: CASSLRDRAWGVNRNTEAFF. The chain recombines TRBV28 with TRBJ1-1; tentative D call: TRBD1 (5 bases). This CDR3 comprises 20 residues. The germline gives CDR1 MDHEN, CDR2 SYDVKM. Trimming shortened V by 2 bases and J by 1 base, and 26 bases separated the two germline ends. Full variable domain (missing parts from reference TRBV28 and TRBJ1-1): DVKVTQSSRYLVKRTGEKVFLECVQDMDHENMFWYRQDPGLGLRLIYFSYDVKMKEKGDIPEGYSVSREKKERFSLILESASTNQTSMYLCASSLRDRAWGVNRNTEAFFGQGTRLTVV.

The chain uses TRBV19 and TRBJ2-7; TRBD2 agrees at 7 bases. Per germline, CDR1 LNHDA and CDR2 SQIVND (reference sequence). The CDR3 consists of 16 residues. V was pared by 1 base and J by 0 bases, with 6 bases of the junction left unmatched. The CDR3 region is CASSIGSAGASYEQYF. DNA of the CDR3: TGTGCCAGTAGTATAGGCTCTGCGGGAGCCTCCTACGAGCAGTACTTC.

This chain joins TRBV7-9 and TRBJ2-1; 14 nucleotides align to TRBD2. Per germline, CDR1 SEHNR and CDR2 FQNEAQ (reference sequence). This CDR3 is 16 amino acids long. V gave up 5 bases and J gave up 7 bases; unmatched junction bases: 7. CDR3 loop: CASSAPGLAGANEQFF. The CDR3 region has the DNA TGTGCCAGCAGCGCCCCGGGACTAGCGGGAGCAAATGAGCAGTTCTTC.

This chain connects TRBV10-3 to TRBJ2-1, with TRBD2 matching 13 bases. The CDR3 has 16 amino acids. Germline V lookup: CDR1 ENHRY, CDR2 SYGVKD. The V segment lost 5 bases and the J segment 6 bases; nucleotides outside the gene matches: 7. CDR3 amino acids: CAISRGLAGSGNEQFF. CDR3 DNA: TGTGCCATCAGTCGGGGACTAGCGGGGTCGGGCAATGAGCAGTTCTTC.

Details on this clone: One junction end disagrees with the germline gene, perhaps due to a read error. J is TRBJ2-1 and V is TRBV7-7, with a tentative D call TRBD1 (6 bases). Germline-derived CDR1 and CDR2 are SSHAT and FNYEAQ (reference sequence). This CDR3 is built from 13 residues. CDR3 in amino acids: CASSLGQHNEQFF. CDR3 nucleotide sequence: TGTGCTAGCAGCTTAGGACAGCACAATGAGCAGTTCTTC.

A few counts support this clone. This chain uses TRBV7-2 with TRBJ2-4; possibly TRBD2 for D (6 bases). The germline gives CDR1 SGHTA, CDR2 FQGNSA. V gave up 4 bases and J gave up 0 bases, with 10 bases separating them. CDR3 size: 15 residues. The CDR3 DNA is TGTGCCAGCAGCTCCCCGACTAGAGCCAAAAACATTCAGTACTTC. Translating gives CASSSPTRAKNIQYF.

This clone was observed many times. V gene TRBV30 combines with J gene TRBJ1-5; tentative D call: TRBD1 (5 bases). The CDR3 consists of 13 residues. Germline-derived CDR1 and CDR2 are GTSNPN and SVGIG (reference sequence). With 1 base removed from V and 2 bases from J, the gap between germline ends came to 6 bases. CDR3 sequence reads: CAWSGGGNQPQHF. CDR3 in DNA: TGTGCCTGGAGTGGGGGGGGCAATCAGCCCCAGCATTTT.

There are a few counts of this clone. The chain links TRBV12-5 to TRBJ2-3; 7 nucleotides agree with TRBD1. Germline assignment: CDR1 LGHNT and CDR2 FRNRAP. This CDR3 comprises 15 residues. The junction had 8 bases not matched to a gene; V was cut back by 5 bases and J by 3 bases. For the CDR3, the DNA is TGTGCTAGTGGTACCGGACAGGTAGAAACAGATACGCAGTATTTT. It codes for CASGTGQVETDTQYF.

The chain carries TRBV30 and TRBJ2-2, with TRBD2 as a possible D gene (6 bases). V was pared by 2 bases and J by 1 base, with 14 bases between. Per the germline V gene, CDR1 is GTSNPN and CDR2 is SVGIG (reference sequence). The CDR3 consists of 16 residues. CDR3 region: CAWSLGGGGNTGELFF. The CDR3 region has the DNA TGTGCCTGGAGTCTGGGGGGTGGCGGGAACACCGGGGAGCTGTTTTTT. The full variable domain, its missing parts supplied by reference TRBV30 and TRBJ2-2, is SQTIHQWPATLVQPVGSPLSLECTVEGTSNPNLYWYRQAAGRGLQLLFYSVGIGQISSEVPQNLSASRPQDRQFILSSKKLLLSDSGFYLCAWSLGGGGNTGELFFGEGSRLTVL.

This clone was seen only a few times. The chain is built from TRBV19 and TRBJ2-1; 9 bases are a match to TRBD2. From germline, CDR1 is LNHDA and CDR2 SQIVND (reference sequence). The CDR3 is 15 amino acids. Trimming at V came to 5 bases and at J to 6 bases, leaving 8 bases not matched to a gene. CDR3 region: CASSPTGTSRNEQFF. The CDR3 DNA reads as TGTGCCAGTAGTCCAACCGGGACTAGCCGCAATGAGCAGTTCTTC. The whole variable domain, filled in from reference TRBV19 and TRBJ2-1, reads DGGITQSPKYLFRKEGQNVTLSCEQNLNHDAMYWYRQDPGQGLRLIYYSQIVNDFQKGDIAEGYSVSREKKESFPLTVTSAQKNPTAFYLCASSPTGTSRNEQFFGPGTRLTVL.

The rearrangement uses TRBV30 and TRBJ2-7; D may be TRBD2 (6 bases). The V end lost 1 base, the J end lost 2 bases, and 15 bases lay between the germline ends. This CDR3 contains 15 residues. Looked up from germline, CDR1 is GTSNPN and CDR2 is SVGIG (reference sequence). The CDR3 DNA follows: TGTGCCTGGAGTGGAGGAGGGTTCTCAACCTACGAGCAGTACTTC. This gives the protein CAWSGGGFSTYEQYF.

This clone was observed a handful of times. This chain links TRBV29-1 with TRBJ1-1, with D tentatively TRBD1 (6 bases). This CDR3 spans 16 amino acids. Germline loops: CDR1 SQVTM, CDR2 ANQGSEA. Trimming cost V 4 bases and J 0 bases, with 18 bases left between them. The CDR3 DNA reads TGCAGCGTTGGGCCACACGCAGGGGTCATGAACACTGAAGCTTTCTTT. Amino acid sequence: CSVGPHAGVMNTEAFF. Using reference TRBV29-1 and TRBJ1-1 for the parts outside the CDR3, the full variable domain is SAVISQKPSRDICQRGTSLTIQCQVDSQVTMMFWYRQQPGQSLTLIATANQGSEATYESGFVIDKFPISRPNLTFSTLTVSNMSPEDSSIYLCSVGPHAGVMNTEAFFGQGTRLTVV.

This clone was recorded a few times. The rearrangement joins TRBV4-2 to TRBJ1-4, with no clear D. Per germline, CDR1 LGHNA and CDR2 YNFKEQ. The CDR3 loop spans 15 amino acids. V was trimmed by 0 bases and J by 5 bases, leaving 10 bases between them. CDR3 amino acids: CASSQDRGKNEKLFF. The CDR3 DNA sequence: TGTGCCAGCAGCCAAGATCGCGGGAAAAATGAAAAACTGTTTTTT.

This clone was seen a handful of times. The J gene is TRBJ2-5, the V gene TRBV5-1, with D possibly being TRBD1 (5 bases). Germline loops: CDR1 SGHRS, CDR2 YFSETQ. The CDR3 is 15 amino acids. The germline V and J ends were trimmed by 4 bases and 4 bases, with 17 bases remaining between them. CDR3 protein: CASSPAGSPAETQYF. CDR3 sequence (DNA): TGCGCCAGCAGCCCAGCAGGGTCGCCCGCAGAGACCCAGTACTTC.

This clone was seen only a few times. The chain is built from TRBV18 and TRBJ2-7; D uncertain. The CDR3 is 13 residues long. In germline, CDR1 is KGHSH, CDR2 LQKENI. V was shortened by 4 bases and J by 6 bases, with 13 bases between the two germline ends. CDR3 nucleotide sequence: TGTGCCAGCTCACTAGCCGGCGTAATCGAGCAGTACTTC. It codes for CASSLAGVIEQYF.